Following are 25 T cell receptor beta chains from one sample sequenced in a study of blood T cell repertoires in COVID-19. Only in-frame clones appear in the TCRdb table, and some are missing; sequencing was by immunoSEQ multiplex PCR. Of 150,000 to 200,000 clones in the sample, 82% were seen once. Material: peripheral blood. Receptors originate from a woman in her fifties or sixties with COVID-19, enrolled during active disease.

This clone has a handful of counts. V and J are TRBV5-1 and TRBJ2-1; 9 positions agree with TRBD2. The J segment lost 9 bases and the V segment lost 0 bases, leaving 10 bases of the junction unmatched. The CDR3 consists of 16 residues. Per germline, CDR1 SGHRS and CDR2 YFSETQ. DNA for the CDR3: TGCGCCAGCAGCTTGGAGATATCGGGACTAGCATCTGAGCAGTTCTTC. This translates into CASSLEISGLASEQFF.

V and J are TRBV5-1 and TRBJ1-2; D might be TRBD1 (5 bases). Germline assignment: CDR1 SGHRS and CDR2 YFSETQ. V was cut by 1 base and J by 1 base, with 8 bases left in between. The CDR3 has 14 residues. This CDR3 reads CASSLPTDNYGYTF. DNA for the CDR3: TGCGCCAGCAGCTTGCCGACAGATAACTATGGCTACACCTTC.

CDR3 amino acids: CASRDRGRYNSPLHF. Here the CDR3 DNA reads TGTGCCAGCAGGGACAGGGGGCGATATAATTCACCCCTCCACTTT. This chain joins TRBV6-5 and TRBJ1-6; 11 nucleotides align to TRBD1. The length of the CDR3 is 15 residues. Looked up from germline, CDR1 is MNHEY and CDR2 is SVGAGI. The J segment lost 4 bases and the V segment lost 6 bases, leaving 2 bases of the junction unmatched.

This clone came up a few times. This chain joins TRBV4-3 and TRBJ2-7; perhaps TRBD2 as D (6 bases). The CDR3 consists of 18 residues. Germline loops: CDR1 LGHNA, CDR2 YSLEER. Trimming removed 0 bases at V and 2 bases at J, with 20 bases between. DNA of the CDR3: TGCGCCAGCAGCCAAGATCAAGGGAGGACACTTAACACCTACGAGCAGTACTTC. This codes for CASSQDQGRTLNTYEQYF.

The chain is built from TRBV6-5 and TRBJ2-7; 8 bases map to TRBD1. Germline loops: CDR1 MNHEY, CDR2 SVGAGI. Trimming removed 7 bases from V and 4 bases from J; junction bases left unmatched: 3. This CDR3 comprises 12 residues. This CDR3 is CASNQGAYEQYF. DNA of the CDR3: TGTGCCAGCAACCAGGGGGCGTACGAGCAGTACTTC.

This clone has only one observation. The rearrangement links TRBV3-1 (or the pseudogene TRBV3-2) to TRBJ2-1, with 9 nucleotides matching TRBD2. The CDR3 is made up of 15 amino acids. Germline V gene lookup returns CDR1 LGHDT and CDR2 YNNKEL (reference sequence). The J segment lost 14 bases and the V segment lost 8 bases, leaving 19 bases of the junction unmatched. Here the CDR3 DNA reads TGTGCCAGCGGAATAAGAAACACACACGGGACTAGCAAGTTCTTC. This codes for CASGIRNTHGTSKFF.

The chain uses TRBV5-1 and TRBJ1-5, with 9 nucleotides matching TRBD1. Per the germline V gene, CDR1 is SGHRS and CDR2 is YFSETQ. The CDR3 covers 17 residues. V lost 4 bases to trimming and J lost 8 bases; unmatched junction nucleotides: 16. The CDR3 here is CASSISPGQGSVEPQHF. DNA for the CDR3: TGCGCCAGCAGCATCTCCCCGGGACAGGGTTCGGTGGAGCCCCAGCATTTT.

The chain recombines TRBV5-1 with TRBJ2-5, with D possibly being TRBD2 (6 bases). Germline V gene sequence: CDR1 SGHRS, CDR2 YFSETQ. The ends were cut back, 4 bases at V and 5 bases at J, with 15 bases in the middle. This CDR3 contains 14 residues. The CDR3 here is CASSVRRAIETQYF. CDR3 DNA: TGCGCCAGCAGCGTCAGGAGGGCCATCGAGACCCAGTACTTC.

This chain uses TRBV21-1 with TRBJ2-1; the table's D call, TRBD2, was not checked against the DNA. TRBV21-1 is noted as a pseudogene. The CDR3 extends over 15 amino acids. The CDR3 sequence: CASIHTGLAGNEQFF. In DNA form, the CDR3 reads TGTGCCAGCATCCATACGGGACTAGCGGGCAATGAGCAGTTCTTC.

This chain uses TRBV27 with TRBJ1-2; 9 nucleotides align to TRBD1. V trimming: 3 bases; J trimming: 2 bases; junction bases outside the gene matches: 4. Germline CDR1 is MNHEY and CDR2 is SMNVEV (reference sequence). The CDR3 has 15 amino acids. In DNA, the CDR3 is TGTGCCAGCAGTTTCGCGGGACAGGGAAACTATGGCTACACCTTC. Protein: CASSFAGQGNYGYTF.

The CDR3 DNA follows: TGCGCCAGCAGCCTCCTAGGATCTAGCAATCAGCCCCAGCATTTT. This translates into CASSLLGSSNQPQHF. V and J are TRBV5-1 and TRBJ1-5, with D hard to call. The CDR3 totals 15 residues. V was shortened by 4 bases and J by 0 bases, with 11 bases between the two germline ends. Germline-derived CDR1 and CDR2 are SGHRS and YFSETQ.

This clone showed up just a few times. The V and J genes are TRBV2 and TRBJ1-2, with D possibly being TRBD1 (5 bases). There are 15 residues in the CDR3. V lost 2 bases and J 8 bases, leaving 18 bases between the germline ends. CDR1 is SNHLY, CDR2 FYNNEI, per germline. The chain's CDR3 is CASSELGRGGGGYTF. CDR3 sequence (DNA): TGTGCCAGCAGTGAATTGGGGAGGGGAGGAGGAGGCTACACCTTC.

This chain uses TRBV30 with TRBJ1-1; 8 positions agree with TRBD1. Germline loops: CDR1 GTSNPN, CDR2 SVGIG (reference sequence). The CDR3 loop spans 14 amino acids. J gave up 11 bases and V 0 bases, and 11 bases lay outside the gene matches. CDR3 bases: TGTGCCTGGAGTGTGGGGCAGGGGGCGAATCTGGCTTTCTTT. Its protein is CAWSVGQGANLAFF. The variable domain in full, with the rest retrieved from reference TRBV30 and TRBJ1-1, is SQTIHQWPATLVQPVGSPLSLECTVEGTSNPNLYWYRQAAGRGLQLLFYSVGIGQISSEVPQNLSASRPQDRQFILSSKKLLLSDSGFYLCAWSVGQGANLAFFGQGTRLTVV.

The V gene is TRBV4-3, the J gene TRBJ2-1; TRBD2 matches 9 bases. The CDR3 is 15 residues long. V lost 0 bases, J lost 4 bases, and 1 base stayed unmatched. Germline V gene lookup returns CDR1 LGHNA and CDR2 YSLEER. The DNA of the CDR3 is TGCGCCAGCAGCCAAGAAACTAGCGGGTACAATGAGCAGTTCTTC. It translates to CASSQETSGYNEQFF.

V and J are TRBV10-3 and TRBJ1-1, with a weak D call TRBD1 (5 bases). The V and J ends lost 11 bases and 0 bases respectively, with 13 bases between them. The CDR3 length is 13 residues. Germline CDR1 ENHRY, CDR2 SYGVKD. CDR3 in amino acids: CAGSRQLNTEAFF. DNA of the CDR3: TGTGCCGGCTCCAGACAGTTGAACACTGAAGCTTTCTTT.

The chain joins TRBV7-8 to TRBJ2-1; D is perhaps TRBD2 (6 bases). The length of the CDR3 is 14 residues. V shed 3 bases and J shed 3 bases, with 9 bases lying between them. Germline V CDR1 and CDR2: SGHVS, FQNEAQ. The CDR3 DNA reads as TGTGCCAGCAGCTTCCGGGAGAACTACAATGAGCAGTTCTTC. Translated: CASSFRENYNEQFF.

This clone occurred once. The chain is built from TRBV28 and TRBJ1-5, with no clear D. The CDR3 has 17 residues. Germline V gene sequence: CDR1 MDHEN, CDR2 SYDVKM. Trimming took off 6 bases at V and 0 bases at J, with 18 bases between the two ends. CDR3 protein: CASRTGITAYSNQPQHF. The CDR3 coding sequence is TGTGCCAGCAGGACGGGGATTACTGCGTATAGCAATCAGCCCCAGCATTTT.

The V call is TRBV6-5, the J call TRBJ1-2; TRBD1 aligns across 7 bases. Trimming removed 5 bases from V and 6 bases from J; junction bases left unmatched: 3. In germline, CDR1 is MNHEY, CDR2 SVGAGI. The CDR3 contains 12 residues. The CDR3 here is CASSPDRDGYTF. DNA of the CDR3: TGTGCCAGCAGTCCCGACAGGGATGGCTACACCTTC.

The rearrangement joins TRBV19 to TRBJ2-2, with D possibly being TRBD2 (6 bases). Germline CDR1 reads LNHDA; CDR2 reads SQIVND (reference sequence). V lost 3 bases and J lost 4, with 12 bases in between. The CDR3 is made up of 15 amino acids. The CDR3 is CASSIITSSTGELFF. The CDR3 nucleotides read TGTGCCAGTAGTATTATCACTAGCAGCACCGGGGAGCTGTTTTTT.

This rearrangement joins TRBV5-1 to TRBJ2-2, with a possible D match to TRBD1 (6 bases). Trimming removed 0 bases at V and 0 bases at J, with 9 bases between. Germline V lookup: CDR1 SGHRS, CDR2 YFSETQ. This CDR3 comprises 16 residues. CDR3 sequence: CASSLEGVPNTGELFF. CDR3 in DNA: TGCGCCAGCAGCTTGGAGGGGGTTCCGAACACCGGGGAGCTGTTTTTT.

The rearrangement links TRBV4-1 to TRBJ2-7; 7 bases map to TRBD1. The CDR3 runs 14 residues. Germline V CDR1 and CDR2: MGHRA, YSYEKL. Trimming removed 2 bases from V and 4 bases from J; junction bases left unmatched: 5. The CDR3 spells CASSQTGTAYEQYF. CDR3 DNA sequence: TGCGCCAGCAGCCAAACCGGGACAGCGTACGAGCAGTACTTC.

This clone was counted once. V is TRBV19 and J is TRBJ1-5, with 7 bases lining up with TRBD1. J lost 2 bases, V lost 7 bases, and 11 bases had no gene match. CDR1 is LNHDA and CDR2 is SQIVND in the germline V gene (reference sequence). This CDR3 spans 16 amino acids. The CDR3 sequence is CASNSWGQKGNQPQHF. The DNA for the CDR3 is TGTGCCAGTAACTCGTGGGGACAGAAAGGCAATCAGCCCCAGCATTTT.

J is TRBJ2-7 and V is TRBV10-3, with D possibly being TRBD1 (5 bases). CDR3 size: 13 residues. Per the germline V gene, CDR1 is ENHRY and CDR2 is SYGVKD. V lost 6 bases and J lost 7, with 16 bases in between. The CDR3 is CAISRQTSGEQYV. The CDR3 region has the DNA TGTGCCATCAGCCGACAGACAAGTGGGGAGCAGTACGTC.

The chain carries TRBV18 and TRBJ2-1, with D unresolved. Trimming shortened V by 2 bases and J by 7 bases, and 9 bases separated the two germline ends. The CDR3 spans 13 residues. CDR1 KGHSH and CDR2 LQKENI come from the germline V gene. CDR3 DNA sequence: TGTGCCAGCTCACCATCCCAGTGGAATGAGCAGTTCTTC. Translating gives CASSPSQWNEQFF.

V is TRBV28 and J is TRBJ1-4; D unclear. Germline V gene lookup returns CDR1 MDHEN and CDR2 SYDVKM. The V end was cut by 6 bases, the J end by 7 bases, with 9 bases between. The CDR3 loop spans 12 amino acids. CDR3 in amino acids: CASREGGEKLFF. CDR3 DNA: TGTGCCAGCAGAGAAGGCGGTGAAAAACTGTTTTTT.